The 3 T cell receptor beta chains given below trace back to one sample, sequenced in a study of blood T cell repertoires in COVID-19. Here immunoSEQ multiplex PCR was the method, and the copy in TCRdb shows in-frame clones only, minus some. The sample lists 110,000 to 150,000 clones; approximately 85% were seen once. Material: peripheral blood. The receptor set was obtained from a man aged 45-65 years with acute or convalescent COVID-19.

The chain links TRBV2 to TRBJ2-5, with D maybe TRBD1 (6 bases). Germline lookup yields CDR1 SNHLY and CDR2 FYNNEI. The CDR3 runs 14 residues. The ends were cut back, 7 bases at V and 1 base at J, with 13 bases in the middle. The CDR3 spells CASNRQAPQETQYF. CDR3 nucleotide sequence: TGTGCCAGCAACCGACAGGCCCCCCAAGAGACCCAGTACTTC.

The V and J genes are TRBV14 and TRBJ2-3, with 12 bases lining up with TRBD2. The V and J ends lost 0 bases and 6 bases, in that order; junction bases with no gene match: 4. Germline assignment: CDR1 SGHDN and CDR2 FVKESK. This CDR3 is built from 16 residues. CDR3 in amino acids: CASSQDRLAGVDTQYF. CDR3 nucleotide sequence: TGTGCCAGCAGCCAAGATCGACTAGCGGGAGTGGATACGCAGTATTTT.

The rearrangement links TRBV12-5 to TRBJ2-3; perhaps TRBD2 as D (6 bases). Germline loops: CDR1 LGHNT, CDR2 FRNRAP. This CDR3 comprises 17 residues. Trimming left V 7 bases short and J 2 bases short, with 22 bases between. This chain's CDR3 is CASAIPRGRLNTDTQYF. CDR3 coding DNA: TGTGCTAGTGCCATACCGCGGGGCCGATTAAACACAGATACGCAGTATTTT.